This T cell receptor beta chain was identified in a study of regulatory T cells in long-lasting Graves disease (dated by TCRdb to the early 2020s). Study-level background: In the newly diagnosed Graves' disease group, patients had been taking antithyroid drugs for less than 3 months. A total of about 35 samples underwent TCR sequencing, from some 13 patients with persistent Graves' disease and 20 or so patients with newly diagnosed Graves' disease. The study took place in China and was registered as a clinical trial. This study used TCR sequencing and RNA sequencing of peripheral blood to compare persistent Graves' disease patients against newly diagnosed Graves' disease patients.

General findings and caveats noted by the study authors: A larger number of public clonotypes was shared among persistent patients (approximately 3,000) than among newly diagnosed patients (approximately 1,000). Because the primary lesion, thyroid tissue, could not be accessed, the study looked at peripheral blood alone. Compared with newly diagnosed patients, patients with persistent Graves' disease had lower TCR Shannon entropy and fewer highly expanded clones, which suggests clonal expansion. Persistent disease showed preferential use of TRBV28, TRBJ1-2 and TRBJ2-5, whereas newly diagnosed disease favored TRBV20-1 and TRBJ2-1. As a limitation, the authors acknowledged that the small sample size may reduce accuracy. Sequencing and analysis were limited to the TCR beta chain.

Receptor amplification or capture employed multiplex PCR. Sequencing used an Illumina HiSeq 4000. TCR beta libraries were built with iRepertoire HTBI primers and Arm-PCR amplification of CDR3 regions. Before sequencing, the PCR products underwent gel purification. As for how the authors treated the data: Gene usage analysis of CDR3 amino acid clonotypes relied on the approximately 62 TRBV and over 13 TRBJ segments identified across samples. Filtered high-quality paired reads were merged into contigs using COPE and FqMerger. Contigs were aligned with BLAST to IMGT TRBV, TRBD and TRBJ reference genes, and CDR3 was defined per IMGT. Any clonotype with a frequency above 0.1% was classified as a highly expanded clone. Shannon entropy was used to measure repertoire diversity, and the Gini coefficient was used to measure V-J evenness. Clonotypes shared by more than one individual were considered public. TCRdb reprocessed the public reads (quality trimming at Q25 with fastp, clone calling with MiXCR) and kept in-frame beta chains. Every distinct CDR3 protein forms one entry, paired with its most common genes and DNA. The V and J calls and clone size come from TCRdb's table, not from the authors' own analysis. Counted in this sample were 450,000 to 500,000 distinct CDR3 sequences; about 17% of them appeared once. The ten largest clonotypes hold 9% to 15% of the sample.

V trim: 6 bases; J trim: 5 bases; unmatched bases: 5. Via the germline V gene (reference sequence), CDR1 is DFQATT and CDR2 SNEGSKA. The CDR3 covers 14 residues, taking in both the cysteine and the phenylalanine. CDR3 DNA only is kept here, 42 bases in frame from base 1. Taken with the paper, the label for time point translates to: newly diagnosed GD, antithyroid drugs for less than 3 months. For both TCR sequencing and RNA sequencing, RNA was extracted from PBMCs using TRIzol. The diagnosis of Graves' disease followed American Thyroid Association guidelines. Patients for the study were recruited at an endocrinology department in Xi'an, China. Each patient gave approximately 10 milliliters of peripheral blood, collected in an EDTA anticoagulant tube. Ficoll Paque Plus density gradient separation was used to isolate PBMCs, and no further T cell sorting was performed. An Agilent 2100 Bioanalyzer and agarose gel were used to assess RNA quality, and a NanoDrop 2000 was used to measure RNA concentration.

This clonotype has ten or more counts. Its specific antigen is unknown. Base-call qualities are not available, and no considerably larger clone is one nucleotide away. These data are also associated with another study on T cells in Graves' hyperthyroidism and ophthalmopathy. Drawing on the second study: Stable Graves' hyperthyroidism was defined as the absence of progression to ophthalmopathy over 18 months of follow-up. Hyperthyroidism patients were aged 18 to 65 years and newly diagnosed, with disease duration of less than 2 months. The study excluded patients with uncontrolled infections, other autoimmune diseases, pregnancy or lactation. Diagnoses relied on clinical symptoms, serum thyroxine and TRAb, thyroid ultrasound and orbital computed tomography. A first-round RT-PCR of the TCR CDR3 used the HTBI primer set with the Qiagen OneStep RT-PCR kit. Most expanded thyroid clonotypes (frequency above 0.001) were also found in blood, which suggests that blood repertoires may mirror thyroid immune responses. A 13 V-J signature model separated ophthalmopathy from stable hyperthyroidism, with approximately 87% sensitivity and 81.08% specificity in cross-validation and 80%/75% in testing. During validation, the model predicted progression to ophthalmopathy a median of about 6.5 months ahead of onset, with roughly 65% sensitivity and 72% to 85% specificity. To identify distinguishing TCR V-J signatures, a discovery cohort of 90 to 100 patients was used, comprising some 45 with Graves' ophthalmopathy and 57 with stable Graves' hyperthyroidism. Whether ophthalmopathy could be predicted prospectively was tested in an independent validation cohort made up of roughly 19 hyperthyroidism patients plus 17 patients who later progressed to ophthalmopathy. The 90 to 100 discovery patients were randomly divided into training and test sets at a 7:3 ratio. In several Graves' hyperthyroidism patients, the study also compared T-cell repertoires from thyroid tissue with T-cell repertoires from blood. After blood sampling, hyperthyroidism patients were treated with methimazole at a starting dose of 30 mg daily, and ophthalmopathy patients were treated with high-dose intravenous methylprednisolone. A second multiplex PCR round built the libraries, followed by size selection and purification. Libraries were sequenced paired-end with 100 bp reads on an Illumina HiSeq2000. Raw data were processed with SOAPnuke, discarding reads with adapters, uncalled bases, mean Phred below 15, or no exact constant-primer or identifier match. COPE v1.2.5 was used to merge high-quality paired reads, and clonotypes were defined as unique nucleotide sequences. MiTCR v1.1 was used to align clonotypes to the IMGT TRBV, TRBD and TRBJ reference segments. The analysis included only V-J combinations with a frequency above 0.0001, which together covered 98% to 99.2% of the repertoires. A TCS score was defined as the ratio between F50 (clonal expansion) and ExV (chaos), using BLOSUM62-based TCRdist between CDR3 peptides within each V-J. Welch's t-statistics and random forest reduced 450 to 600 V-J features to 10 to 15, which were used in a naive Bayes classifier (R e1071). Sample size was not statistically predetermined, and investigators were not blinded to group allocation. The paper describes TCR Vbeta CDR3 sequencing of more than 120 peripheral blood samples, made up of 43 ophthalmopathy patients, over 70 hyperthyroidism patients and 17 progressor patients.

The receptor was derived from a man aged 40-55 years with Graves disease. Donor details come from another sample of the same person, matched by shared clones. This chain is built from TRBV20-1 and TRBJ2-2; a stretch of 11 junction bases matches TRBD2. Source: peripheral blood mononuclear cells (PBMCs), taken at new diagnosis, from a patient treated with antithyroid drugs. The DNA sequence follows: TGCAGTGCCTTAGCGGGAGGGCCAACCGGGGAGCTGTTTTTT. It codes for CSALAGGPTGELFF.